This T cell receptor beta chain is from a study of immune heterogeneity within non-small cell lung tumors. Template came from bulk tumor genomic DNA, at approximately 600 ng per sample. From each primary tumor, several far-apart biopsies were obtained during surgery. Enrolled patients presented with newly diagnosed, previously untreated non-small cell lung cancer and underwent curative surgery. This CDR3 spans 13 amino acids. V dropped 6 bases and J dropped 5; count of bases not matched to a gene: 7. Germline V CDR1 and CDR2: DFQATT, SNEGSKA (reference sequence). For the TCR beta CDR3, multiplex PCR with 32 V and 13 J primers performed the amplification. In TCRdb, the multiplex PCR reads were re-called with MiXCR into one record per CDR3 protein. The data hold approximately 6,000 distinct CDR3 sequences, with 22% observed a single time. Only a few counts were recorded for this clonotype.

This chain connects TRBV20-1 to TRBJ2-5, with TRBD1 matching 9 bases. This receptor was identified in a female donor with non-small cell lung cancer. Sequenced: lung tumor tissue. Written as DNA, the CDR3 is TGCAGTGCCACAGGACAGGGGCGGGAGACCCAGTACTTC. Protein: CSATGQGRETQYF.